This TCR beta chain was sequenced in a study of T cells in Graves' hyperthyroidism and ophthalmopathy. Exclusion criteria comprised uncontrolled infection, other autoimmune disease, pregnancy or lactation. RNA transcripts gave rise to amplified TCR beta CDR3 regions. Initially, a first-round RT-PCR of the TCR CDR3 employed the HTBI primer set. TCRdb reprocessed the multiplex PCR reads via MiXCR and lists one record per CDR3 protein. The data contain 370,000 or so distinct CDR3 sequences, approximately 14% of them singletons. The study, taken as a whole, reports: Most clonotypes expanded in the thyroid (above 0.001) were also present in blood.

This clonotype was observed a few times. As yet, its antigen is unknown. CDR3 length equals 14 residues. Trimming removed 5 bases from V and 2 bases from J, with 13 bases in between. CDR1 is SEHNR and CDR2 is FQNEAQ in the germline V gene (reference sequence). The material sequenced was blood. This sequence originates from a young woman with Graves' hyperthyroidism that later progressed to Graves' ophthalmopathy. This chain links TRBV7-9 with TRBJ2-7; D unresolved. The DNA for the CDR3 is TGTGCCAGCAGCCAAGGTATGGAACCCTACGAGCAGTACTTC. Protein product: CASSQGMEPYEQYF.